Included here is one T cell receptor (beta chain) sequence, with context. Profiling relied on immunoSEQ multiplex PCR, and the TCRdb table lists in-frame clones only, not all of them. In the table there are more than 90,000 clones, 75% to 85% of which are singletons. The source of the sample is a study of blood T cell repertoires in COVID-19. Germline CDR1 and CDR2: SGHRS and YFSETQ. The CDR3 spans 15 residues. V dropped 3 bases and J dropped 8; count of bases not matched to a gene: 10. This sequence joins TRBV5-1 and TRBJ2-1; 8 nucleotides align to TRBD2. Material: peripheral blood. The TCR originated in a woman over 75 with acute or convalescent COVID-19. CDR3 amino acids: CASSSGTRRLDEQFF. The DNA of the CDR3 is TGCGCCAGCAGCTCCGGGACTAGGAGGTTAGATGAGCAGTTCTTC. The variable domain in full, completed from reference TRBV5-1 and TRBJ2-1, reads KAGVTQTPRYLIKTRGQQVTLSCSPISGHRSVSWYQQTPGQGLQFLFEYFSETQRNKGNFPGRFSGRQFSNSRSEMNVSTLELGDSALYLCASSSGTRRLDEQFFGPGTRLTVL.